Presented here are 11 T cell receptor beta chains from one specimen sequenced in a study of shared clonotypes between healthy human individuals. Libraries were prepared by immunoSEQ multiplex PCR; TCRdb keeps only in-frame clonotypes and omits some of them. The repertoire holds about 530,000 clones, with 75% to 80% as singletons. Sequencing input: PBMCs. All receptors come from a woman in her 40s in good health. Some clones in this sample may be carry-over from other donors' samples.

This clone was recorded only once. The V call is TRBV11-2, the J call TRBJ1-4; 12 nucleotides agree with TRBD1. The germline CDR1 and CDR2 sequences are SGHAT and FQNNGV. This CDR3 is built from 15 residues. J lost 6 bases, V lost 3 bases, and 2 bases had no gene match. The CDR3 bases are TGTGCCAGCAGCTTGGGGACAGGGGGCTATGAAAAACTGTTTTTT. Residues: CASSLGTGGYEKLFF.

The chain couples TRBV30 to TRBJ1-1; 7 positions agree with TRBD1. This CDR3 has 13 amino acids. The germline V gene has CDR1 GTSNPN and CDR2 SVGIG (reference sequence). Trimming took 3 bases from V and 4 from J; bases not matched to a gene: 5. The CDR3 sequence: CAWSGAGGTEAFF. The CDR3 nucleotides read TGTGCCTGGAGCGGTGCAGGGGGCACTGAAGCTTTCTTT. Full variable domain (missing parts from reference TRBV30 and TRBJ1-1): SQTIHQWPATLVQPVGSPLSLECTVEGTSNPNLYWYRQAAGRGLQLLFYSVGIGQISSEVPQNLSASRPQDRQFILSSKKLLLSDSGFYLCAWSGAGGTEAFFGQGTRLTVV.

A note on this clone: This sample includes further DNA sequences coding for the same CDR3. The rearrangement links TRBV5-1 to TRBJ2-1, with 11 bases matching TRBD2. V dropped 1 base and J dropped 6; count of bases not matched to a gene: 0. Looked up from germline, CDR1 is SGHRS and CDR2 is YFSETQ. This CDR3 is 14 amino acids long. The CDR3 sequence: CASSLTSGSNEQFF. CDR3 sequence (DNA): TGCGCCAGCAGCTTGACTAGCGGGAGCAATGAGCAGTTCTTC.

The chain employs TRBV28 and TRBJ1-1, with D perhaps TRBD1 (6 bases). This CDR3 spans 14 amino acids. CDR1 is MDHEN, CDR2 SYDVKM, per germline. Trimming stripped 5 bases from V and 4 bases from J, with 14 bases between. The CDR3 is CASSLGQSFTEAFF. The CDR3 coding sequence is TGTGCCAGCAGTCTAGGACAGTCCTTCACTGAAGCTTTCTTT.

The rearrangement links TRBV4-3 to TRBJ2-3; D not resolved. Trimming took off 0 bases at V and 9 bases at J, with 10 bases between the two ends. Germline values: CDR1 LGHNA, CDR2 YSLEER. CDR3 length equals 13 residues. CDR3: CASSQDQAVTQYF. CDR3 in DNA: TGCGCCAGCAGCCAAGATCAGGCAGTCACGCAGTATTTT.

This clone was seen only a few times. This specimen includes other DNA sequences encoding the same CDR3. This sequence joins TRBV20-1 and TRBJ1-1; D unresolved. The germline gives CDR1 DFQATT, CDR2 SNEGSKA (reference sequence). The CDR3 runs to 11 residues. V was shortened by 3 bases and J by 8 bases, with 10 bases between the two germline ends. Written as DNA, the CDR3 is TGCAGTGCTAGTCGAAGGGTAGAAGCTTTCTTT. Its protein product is CSASRRVEAFF.

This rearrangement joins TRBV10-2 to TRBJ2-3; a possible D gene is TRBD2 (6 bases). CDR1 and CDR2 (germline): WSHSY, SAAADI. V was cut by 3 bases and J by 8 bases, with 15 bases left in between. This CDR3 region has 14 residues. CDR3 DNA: TGCGCCAGCAGTGATGCGGGGAAGGGTATTACGCAGTATTTT. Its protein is CASSDAGKGITQYF.

This CDR3 reads CASSLETGRGSGANVLTF. CDR3 sequence (DNA): TGCGCCAGCAGCTTGGAGACAGGAAGGGGCTCTGGGGCCAACGTCCTGACTTTC. The rearrangement links TRBV5-1 to TRBJ2-6; TRBD1 might be the D (6 bases). Germline V gives CDR1 SGHRS, CDR2 YFSETQ. This CDR3 is 18 amino acids long. V lost 0 bases, J lost 0 bases, and 13 bases lay in between.

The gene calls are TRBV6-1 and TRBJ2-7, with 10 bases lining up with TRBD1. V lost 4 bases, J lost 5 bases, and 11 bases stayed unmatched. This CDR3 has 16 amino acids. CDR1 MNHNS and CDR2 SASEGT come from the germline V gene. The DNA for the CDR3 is TGTGCCAGCAGTGGCCCCAGGGACAGGGGTGCGGACGAGCAGTACTTC. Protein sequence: CASSGPRDRGADEQYF.

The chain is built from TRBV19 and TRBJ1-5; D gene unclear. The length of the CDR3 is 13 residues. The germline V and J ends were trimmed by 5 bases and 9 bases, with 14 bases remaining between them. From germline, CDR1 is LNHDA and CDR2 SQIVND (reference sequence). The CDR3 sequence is CASSPGSRLPQHF. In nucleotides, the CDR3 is TGTGCCAGTAGTCCGGGCTCACGATTGCCCCAGCATTTT.

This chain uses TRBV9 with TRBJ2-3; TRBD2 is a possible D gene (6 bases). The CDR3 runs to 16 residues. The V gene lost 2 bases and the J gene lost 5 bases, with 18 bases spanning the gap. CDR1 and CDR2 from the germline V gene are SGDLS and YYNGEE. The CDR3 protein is CASSVGAHDGGDTQYF. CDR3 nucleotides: TGTGCCAGCAGCGTCGGGGCCCACGACGGGGGAGATACGCAGTATTTT.